One T cell receptor (beta chain) is described in this entry. CDR1 and CDR2 from the germline V gene are LGHNA and YSLEER. The CDR3 loop spans 14 amino acids. V trimming: 4 bases; J trimming: 5 bases; junction bases outside the gene matches: 4. The sample is drawn from a study of shared clonotypes between healthy human individuals. Study-wide context: Two women and a few men aged 18 to 49 made up the donors.

Per sorted-subset replicate PCR, input was approximately 210 ng DNA, representing about 29,000 T cell genomes. Here immunoSEQ multiplex PCR was the method, and the copy in TCRdb shows in-frame clones only, minus some. The profile shows about 2 million clones, 90% to 95% of them singletons. The authors divided CD4+ cells into CD45RA+ naive and CD45RA-negative memory subsets. The sequence derives from a man younger than 30 in good health. The chain has TRBV4-3 and TRBJ1-1; 10 bases agree with TRBD1. The sequenced sample consisted of naive CD4+ T cells sorted from blood. Subset meaning: CD45RA+ positively selected. The CDR3 nucleotides read TGCGCCAGCAGCCGGGGACAGGGGAAGACTGAAGCTTTCTTT. Its protein is CASSRGQGKTEAFF.